The sequence of this T cell receptor (beta chain) was determined in a study of cytomegalovirus exposure and HLA in healthy donors. Study-wide points: Later, an analysis found that common viral pathogens appeared to be linked with several of the most significant clusters.

With 0 bases removed from V and 3 bases from J, the gap between germline ends came to 18 bases. The CDR3 spans 18 residues. Vbeta (60) and Jbeta (13) primers were used in the PCR. Some clones are missing from TCRdb's copy, which holds only in-frame ones; the method was immunoSEQ multiplex PCR. Altogether approximately 140,000 clones are present, roughly 78% being singletons, with the ten largest covering over 2.5%. In regard to this clone: The antigen is not known.

This sequence was found in a middle-aged man in good health and CMV-seropositive. This chain links TRBV23-1 with TRBJ1-3, with a weak D call TRBD1 (5 bases). TRBV23-1 is an ORF; its function is uncertain. The sequenced sample consisted of PBMCs. The chain's CDR3 is CASSQSGGCGFSGNTIYF. The CDR3 nucleotides read TGCGCCAGCAGTCAATCTGGGGGGTGCGGTTTTAGTGGAAACACCATATATTTT.